Included here is one T cell receptor (beta chain) sequence, with context. The method was immunoSEQ multiplex PCR; TCRdb's version includes in-frame clones alone and lacks a portion of them. The data hold millions of clones, with just over 90% observed a single time. The sample belongs to a study of shared clonotypes between healthy human individuals. Germline lookup yields CDR1 KGHSH and CDR2 LQKENI. Trimming removed 6 bases from V and 4 bases from J; junction bases left unmatched: 9. This CDR3 comprises 16 residues. This receptor was identified in a man in his late teens or twenties in good health. The sample consisted of naive CD4+ T cells sorted from blood. Subset indicated: CD45RA+ positively selected. The chain recombines TRBV18 with TRBJ2-3; 11 positions agree with TRBD2. The CDR3 protein is CASSQIAGGGPDTQYF. The CDR3 DNA reads TGTGCCAGCTCTCAAATAGCGGGAGGGGGCCCAGATACGCAGTATTTT.